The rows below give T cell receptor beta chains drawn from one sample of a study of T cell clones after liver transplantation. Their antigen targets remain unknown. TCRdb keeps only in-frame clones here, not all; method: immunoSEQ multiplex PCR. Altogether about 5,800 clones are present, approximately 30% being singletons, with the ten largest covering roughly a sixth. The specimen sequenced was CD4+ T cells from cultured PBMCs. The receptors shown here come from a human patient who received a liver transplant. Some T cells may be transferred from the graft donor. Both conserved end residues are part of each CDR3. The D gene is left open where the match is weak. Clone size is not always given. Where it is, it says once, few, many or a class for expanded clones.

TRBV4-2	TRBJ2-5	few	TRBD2	CASSLAPGAGQETQYF	TGTGCCAGCAGCTTGGCCCCGGGAGCGGGGCAAGAGACCCAGTACTTC
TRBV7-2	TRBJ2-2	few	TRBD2	CASSLGLAGGRELFF	TGTGCCAGCAGCTTGGGACTAGCGGGGGGCCGGGAGCTGTTTTTT
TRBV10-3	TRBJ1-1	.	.	CATTGVGNTEAFF	TGTGCCACCACTGGGGTGGGGAACACTGAAGCTTTCTTT
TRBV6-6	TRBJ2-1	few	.	CASRNWDEQFF	TGTGCCAGCAGGAACTGGGATGAGCAGTTCTTC
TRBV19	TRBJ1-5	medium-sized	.	CASSPLQGGNSNQPQHF	TGTGCCAGTAGTCCTTTACAGGGTGGGAATAGCAATCAGCCCCAGCATTTT
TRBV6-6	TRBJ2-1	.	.	CASGGGRSYNEQFF	TGTGCCAGCGGGGGGGGCCGTTCCTACAATGAGCAGTTCTTC
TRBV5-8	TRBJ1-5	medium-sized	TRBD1	CASSLEGASNQPQHF	TGTGCCAGCAGCTTGGAGGGGGCGAGCAATCAGCCCCAGCATTTT
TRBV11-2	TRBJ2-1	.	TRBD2	CASSPWTSGRATSYNEQFF	TGTGCCAGCAGCCCGTGGACTAGCGGGAGGGCAACATCCTACAATGAGCAGTTCTTC
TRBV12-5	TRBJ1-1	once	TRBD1	CASGLQGADTEAFF	TGTGCTAGTGGTTTACAGGGGGCGGACACTGAAGCTTTCTTT
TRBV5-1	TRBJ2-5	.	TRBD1	CASSRTGVETQYF	TGCGCCAGCAGCCGAACAGGGGTCGAGACCCAGTACTTC
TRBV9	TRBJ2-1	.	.	CASSVRSGEWNNEQFF	TGTGCCAGCAGCGTAAGGTCCGGGGAGTGGAACAATGAGCAGTTCTTC
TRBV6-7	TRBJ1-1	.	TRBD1	CASSVTGGATEAFF	TGTGCCAGCAGTGTGACAGGGGGCGCGACTGAAGCTTTCTTT
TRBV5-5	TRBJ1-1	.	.	CASSFFQREIEAFF	TGTGCCAGCAGCTTCTTCCAGCGAGAAATTGAAGCTTTCTTT
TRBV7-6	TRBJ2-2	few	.	CASSPQTSTGELFF	TGTGCCAGCAGCCCGCAGACAAGCACCGGGGAGCTGTTTTTT
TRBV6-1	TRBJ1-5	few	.	CASTKVLHSNQPQHF	TGTGCCAGCACCAAAGTTTTGCATAGCAATCAGCCCCAGCATTTT
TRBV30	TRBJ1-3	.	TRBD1	CAGDSNSGNTIYF	TGTGCCGGGGACAGTAACTCTGGAAACACCATATATTTT
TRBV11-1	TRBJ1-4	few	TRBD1	CASSPQQGASEKLFF	TGTGCCAGCAGCCCACAACAGGGGGCCAGCGAAAAACTGTTTTTT
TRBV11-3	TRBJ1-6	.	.	CASSLEAYSPLHF	TGTGCCAGCAGCCTAGAGGCGTATTCACCCCTCCACTTT
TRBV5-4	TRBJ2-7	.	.	CASSLEGGDPYNYEQYF	TGTGCCAGCAGCTTGGAGGGGGGGGACCCTTACAACTACGAGCAGTACTTC
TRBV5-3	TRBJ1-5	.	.	CASSLWGQPQHF	TGTGCCAGCAGCCTCTGGGGTCAGCCCCAGCATTTT
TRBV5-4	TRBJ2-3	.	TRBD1	CASSLAGQSTDTQYF	TGTGCCAGCAGCTTGGCGGGACAGAGCACAGATACGCAGTATTTT
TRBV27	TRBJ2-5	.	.	CASSPDSRRVTQYF	TGTGCCAGCAGTCCGGACAGTCGCAGGGTGACCCAGTACTTC
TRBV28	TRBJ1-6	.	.	CASSLEAYSPLHF	TGTGCCAGCAGCCTAGAGGCGTATTCACCCCTCCACTTT
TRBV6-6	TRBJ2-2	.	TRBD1	CASSYGGQTGELFF	TGTGCCAGCAGTTACGGGGGACAGACCGGGGAGCTGTTTTTT
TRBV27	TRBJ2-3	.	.	CASSLSISGIWTSTDTQYF	TGTGCCAGCAGTTTATCGATTTCTGGGATCTGGACTAGCACAGATACGCAGTATTTT
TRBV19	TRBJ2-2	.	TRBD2	CASSIVLGGTSGRWTGELFF	TGTGCCAGTAGTATAGTGCTGGGGGGGACTAGCGGGAGGTGGACCGGGGAGCTGTTTTTT
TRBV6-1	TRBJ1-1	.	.	CASTPNTEAFF	TGTGCCAGCACCCCGAACACTGAAGCTTTCTTT